The T cell receptor (beta chain) under discussion was sequenced for a study of control samples from healthy donors and cancer patients. TCRdb's table, derived via immunoSEQ multiplex PCR, lists solely in-frame clones and lacks some. The repertoire includes approximately 120,000 clones, approximately 90% of them detected once, and under 4.5% sits in the top ten. This CDR3 is 14 amino acids long. V was clipped by 1 base and J by 6 bases; unmatched bases: 3. The germline gives CDR1 WNHNN, CDR2 SYGVQD (reference sequence). The chain uses TRBV10-1 and TRBJ2-7, with TRBD1 identical over 10 bases. This TCR came from a human donor in good health. The donor label of this sample is uncertain. Sequencing was done on a sample of blood. This CDR3 is CASSEWGTGVEQYF. In DNA form, the CDR3 reads TGCGCCAGCAGTGAGTGGGGGACAGGGGTCGAGCAGTACTTC.